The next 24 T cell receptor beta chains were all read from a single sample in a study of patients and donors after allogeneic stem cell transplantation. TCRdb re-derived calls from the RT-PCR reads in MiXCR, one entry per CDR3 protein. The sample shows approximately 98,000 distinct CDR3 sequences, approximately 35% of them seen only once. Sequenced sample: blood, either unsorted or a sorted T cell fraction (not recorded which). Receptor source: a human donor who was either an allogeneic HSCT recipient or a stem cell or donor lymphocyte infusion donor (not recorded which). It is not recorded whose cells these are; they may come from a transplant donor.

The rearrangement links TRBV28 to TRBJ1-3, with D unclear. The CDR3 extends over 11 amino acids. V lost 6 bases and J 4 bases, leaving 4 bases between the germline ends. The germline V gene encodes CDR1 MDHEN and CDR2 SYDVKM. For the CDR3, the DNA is TGTGCCAGCAGGGGGGGAAACACCATATATTTT. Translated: CASRGGNTIYF. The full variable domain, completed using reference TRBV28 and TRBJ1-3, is DVKVTQSSRYLVKRTGEKVFLECVQDMDHENMFWYRQDPGLGLRLIYFSYDVKMKEKGDIPEGYSVSREKKERFSLILESASTNQTSMYLCASRGGNTIYFGEGSWLTVV.

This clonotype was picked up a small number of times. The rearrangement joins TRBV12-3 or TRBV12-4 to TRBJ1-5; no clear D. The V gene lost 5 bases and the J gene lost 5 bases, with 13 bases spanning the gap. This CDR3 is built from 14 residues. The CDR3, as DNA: TGTGCCAGCAGTCCGGGGATCGACCATCAGCCCCAGCATTTT. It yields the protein CASSPGIDHQPQHF.

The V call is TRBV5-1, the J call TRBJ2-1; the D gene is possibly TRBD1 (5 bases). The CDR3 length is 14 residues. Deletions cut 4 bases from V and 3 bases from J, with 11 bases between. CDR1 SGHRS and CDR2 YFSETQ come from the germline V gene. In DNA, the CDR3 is TGCGCCAGCAGCACGCAAGGGGTCTACAATGAGCAGTTCTTC. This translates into CASSTQGVYNEQFF. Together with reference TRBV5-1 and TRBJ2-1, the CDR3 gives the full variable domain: KAGVTQTPRYLIKTRGQQVTLSCSPISGHRSVSWYQQTPGQGLQFLFEYFSETQRNKGNFPGRFSGRQFSNSRSEMNVSTLELGDSALYLCASSTQGVYNEQFFGPGTRLTVL.

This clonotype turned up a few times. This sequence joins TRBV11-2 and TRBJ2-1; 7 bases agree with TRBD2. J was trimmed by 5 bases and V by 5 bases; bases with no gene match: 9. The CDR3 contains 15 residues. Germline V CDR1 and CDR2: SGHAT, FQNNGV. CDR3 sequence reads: CASSESGTNNNEQFF. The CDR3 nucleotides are TGTGCCAGCAGCGAATCCGGGACTAACAACAATGAGCAGTTCTTC.

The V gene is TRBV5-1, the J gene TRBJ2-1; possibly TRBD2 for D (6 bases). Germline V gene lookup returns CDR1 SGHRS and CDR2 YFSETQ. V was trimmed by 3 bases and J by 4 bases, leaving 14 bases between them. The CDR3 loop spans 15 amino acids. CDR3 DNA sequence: TGCGCCAGCAGCTCCGGGACTCTCGTTTACAATGAGCAGTTCTTC. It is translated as CASSSGTLVYNEQFF.

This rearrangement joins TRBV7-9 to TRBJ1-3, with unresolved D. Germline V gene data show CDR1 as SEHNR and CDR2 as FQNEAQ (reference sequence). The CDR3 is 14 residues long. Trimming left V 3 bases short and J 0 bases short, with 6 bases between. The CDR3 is CASSLWSSGNTIYF. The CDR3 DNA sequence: TGTGCCAGCAGCTTGTGGAGCTCTGGAAACACCATATATTTT.

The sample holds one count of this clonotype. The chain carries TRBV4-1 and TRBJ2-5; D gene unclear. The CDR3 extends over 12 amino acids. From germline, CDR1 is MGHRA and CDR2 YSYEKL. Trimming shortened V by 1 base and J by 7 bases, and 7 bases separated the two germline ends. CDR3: CASSQVWGTQYF. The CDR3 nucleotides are TGCGCCAGCAGCCAAGTGTGGGGGACCCAGTACTTC.

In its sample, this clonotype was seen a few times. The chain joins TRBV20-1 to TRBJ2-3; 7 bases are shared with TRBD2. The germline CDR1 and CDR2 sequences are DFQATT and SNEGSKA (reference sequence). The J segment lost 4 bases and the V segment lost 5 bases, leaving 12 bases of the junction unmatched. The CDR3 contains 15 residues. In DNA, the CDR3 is TGCAGTGCTCTAGCTAGCGGAGGGAGGGCAGATACGCAGTATTTT. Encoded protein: CSALASGGRADTQYF.

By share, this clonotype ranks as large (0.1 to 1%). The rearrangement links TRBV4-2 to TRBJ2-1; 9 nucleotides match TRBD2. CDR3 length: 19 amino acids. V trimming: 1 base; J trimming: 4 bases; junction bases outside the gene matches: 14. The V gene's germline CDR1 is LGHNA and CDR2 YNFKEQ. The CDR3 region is CASSQGLAEGPNLYNEQFF. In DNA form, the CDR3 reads TGTGCCAGCAGCCAAGGACTAGCGGAGGGCCCTAATCTTTACAATGAGCAGTTCTTC.

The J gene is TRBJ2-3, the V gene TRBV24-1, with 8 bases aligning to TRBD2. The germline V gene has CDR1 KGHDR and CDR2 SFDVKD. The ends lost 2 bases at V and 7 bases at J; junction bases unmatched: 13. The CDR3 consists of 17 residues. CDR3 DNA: TGTGCCACCAGTGATTGGGGGACGGCGACTAGCGCTTATACGCAGTATTTT. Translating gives CATSDWGTATSAYTQYF.

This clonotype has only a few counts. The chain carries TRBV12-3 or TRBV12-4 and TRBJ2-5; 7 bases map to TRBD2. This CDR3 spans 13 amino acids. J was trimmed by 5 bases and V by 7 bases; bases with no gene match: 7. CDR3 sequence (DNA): TGTGCCAGCACCCAACTAGCGTACGAGACCCAGTACTTC. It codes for CASTQLAYETQYF.

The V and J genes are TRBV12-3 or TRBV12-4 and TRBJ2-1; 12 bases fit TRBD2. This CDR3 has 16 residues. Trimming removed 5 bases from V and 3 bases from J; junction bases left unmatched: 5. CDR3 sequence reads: CASSPRTSGNYNEQFF. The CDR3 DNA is TGTGCCAGCAGTCCCAGGACTAGCGGGAACTACAATGAGCAGTTCTTC.

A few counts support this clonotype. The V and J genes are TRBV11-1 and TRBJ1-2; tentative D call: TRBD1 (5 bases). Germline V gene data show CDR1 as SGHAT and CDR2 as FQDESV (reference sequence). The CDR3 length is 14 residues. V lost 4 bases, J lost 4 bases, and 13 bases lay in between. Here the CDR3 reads CASSYGTFGYGYTF. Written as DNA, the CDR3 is TGTGCCAGCAGCTACGGGACGTTTGGCTATGGCTACACCTTC. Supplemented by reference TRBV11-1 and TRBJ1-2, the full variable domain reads EAEVAQSPRYKITEKSQAVAFWCDPISGHATLYWYRQILGQGPELLVQFQDESVVDDSQLPKDRFSAERLKGVDSTLKIQPAELGDSAMYLCASSYGTFGYGYTFGSGTRLTVV.

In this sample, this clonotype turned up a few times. This CDR3 is CASSYPQNGYTF. In DNA, the CDR3 is TGTGCCAGCAGTTACCCCCAGAACGGCTACACCTTC. The chain joins TRBV6-2 or TRBV6-3 to TRBJ1-2; D uncertain. This CDR3 is built from 12 residues. Germline V gives CDR1 MNHEY, CDR2 SVGEGT. V was cut by 2 bases and J by 8 bases, with 9 bases left in between.

The CDR3 reads CASSLFDRWSTEAFF. The CDR3 DNA reads TGTGCCAGCAGTTTATTCGACAGATGGAGCACTGAAGCTTTCTTT. The rearrangement joins TRBV28 to TRBJ1-1; D perhaps matches TRBD1 (5 bases). The CDR3 totals 15 residues. Trimming took off 1 base at V and 4 bases at J, with 13 bases between the two ends. Germline values: CDR1 MDHEN, CDR2 SYDVKM.

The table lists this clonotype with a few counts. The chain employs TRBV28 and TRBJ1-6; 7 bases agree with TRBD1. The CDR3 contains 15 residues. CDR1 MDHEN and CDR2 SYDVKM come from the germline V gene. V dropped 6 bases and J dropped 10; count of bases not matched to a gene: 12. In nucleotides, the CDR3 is TGTGCCAGCAGACCCATAGACAGGGTCGAGTCACCCCTCCACTTT. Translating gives CASRPIDRVESPLHF. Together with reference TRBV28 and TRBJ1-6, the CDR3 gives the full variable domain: DVKVTQSSRYLVKRTGEKVFLECVQDMDHENMFWYRQDPGLGLRLIYFSYDVKMKEKGDIPEGYSVSREKKERFSLILESASTNQTSMYLCASRPIDRVESPLHFGNGTRLTVT.

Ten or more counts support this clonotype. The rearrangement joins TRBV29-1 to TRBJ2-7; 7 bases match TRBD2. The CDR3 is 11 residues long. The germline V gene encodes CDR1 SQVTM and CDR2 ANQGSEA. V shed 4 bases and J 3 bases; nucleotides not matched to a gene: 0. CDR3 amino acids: CSVGGGYEQYF. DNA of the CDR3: TGCAGCGTTGGGGGGGGCTACGAGCAGTACTTC.

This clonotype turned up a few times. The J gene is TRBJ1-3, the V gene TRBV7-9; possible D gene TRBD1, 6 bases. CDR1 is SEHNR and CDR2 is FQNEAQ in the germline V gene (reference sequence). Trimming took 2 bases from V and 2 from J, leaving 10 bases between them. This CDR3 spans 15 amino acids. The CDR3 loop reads CASSLPGAAGNTIYF. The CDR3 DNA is TGTGCCAGCAGCTTACCAGGGGCGGCTGGAAACACCATATATTTT.

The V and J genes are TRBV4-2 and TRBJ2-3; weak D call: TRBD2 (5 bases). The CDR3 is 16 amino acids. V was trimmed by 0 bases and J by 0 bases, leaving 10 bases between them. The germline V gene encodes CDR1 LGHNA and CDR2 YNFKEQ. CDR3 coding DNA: TGTGCCAGCAGCCAAGAAGGGAGTCCCAGCACAGATACGCAGTATTTT. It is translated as CASSQEGSPSTDTQYF.

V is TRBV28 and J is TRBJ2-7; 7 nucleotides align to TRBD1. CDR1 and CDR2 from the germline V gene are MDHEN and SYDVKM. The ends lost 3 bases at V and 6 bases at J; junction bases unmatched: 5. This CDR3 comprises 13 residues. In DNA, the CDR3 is TGTGCCAGCAGTTTGAGGGGGCGAAGCGAGCAGTACTTC. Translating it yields CASSLRGRSEQYF.

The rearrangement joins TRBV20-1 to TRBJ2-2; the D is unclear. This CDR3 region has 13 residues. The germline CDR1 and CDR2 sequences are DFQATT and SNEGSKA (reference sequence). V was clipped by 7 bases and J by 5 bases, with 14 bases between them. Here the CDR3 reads CSGLGRRTGELFF. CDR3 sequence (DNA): TGCAGTGGTCTCGGTCGAAGAACCGGGGAGCTGTTTTTT.

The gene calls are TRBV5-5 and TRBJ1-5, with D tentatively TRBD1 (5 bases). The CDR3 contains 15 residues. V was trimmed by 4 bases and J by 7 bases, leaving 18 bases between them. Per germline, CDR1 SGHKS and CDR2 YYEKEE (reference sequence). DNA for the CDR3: TGTGCCAGCAGCGCGCAGGGCCGAGTCGGACAGCCCCAGCATTTT. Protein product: CASSAQGRVGQPQHF.

Here the CDR3 reads CSVSMGRGLAYEQYF. The CDR3 nucleotides are TGCAGCGTTTCTATGGGACGGGGCCTTGCCTACGAGCAGTACTTC. The gene calls are TRBV29-1 and TRBJ2-7; D might be TRBD1 or TRBD2, each matching 5 bases. The CDR3 runs to 15 residues. Trimming left V 5 bases short and J 2 bases short, with 19 bases between. Germline CDR1 SQVTM, CDR2 ANQGSEA.

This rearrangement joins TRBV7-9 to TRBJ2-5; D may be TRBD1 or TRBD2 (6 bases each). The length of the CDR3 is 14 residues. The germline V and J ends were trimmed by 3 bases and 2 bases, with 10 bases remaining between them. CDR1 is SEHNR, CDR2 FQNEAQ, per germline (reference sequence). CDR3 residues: CASSFGGTQETQYF. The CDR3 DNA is TGTGCCAGCAGCTTTGGCGGGACACAAGAGACCCAGTACTTC.